Detailed here is one T cell receptor (beta chain). Some clones are missing from TCRdb's copy, which holds only in-frame ones; the method was immunoSEQ multiplex PCR. The sample shows about 480,000 clones, 60% to 80% of them seen only once. The data belong to a study of shared clonotypes between healthy human individuals. The CDR3 has 16 residues. The sample was PBMCs. This receptor was taken from a woman between 40 and 50 years old in good health. Some clones in this sample may be carry-over from other donors' samples. The chain employs TRBV21-1 and TRBJ2-1; the table's D call TRBD2 went unverified against the DNA. TRBV21-1 is an annotated pseudogene. DNA for the CDR3: TGTGCCAGCAGCAAAGCGGCTAGCGGGAGTCGGGATGAGCAGTTCTTC. This translates into CASSKAASGSRDEQFF.